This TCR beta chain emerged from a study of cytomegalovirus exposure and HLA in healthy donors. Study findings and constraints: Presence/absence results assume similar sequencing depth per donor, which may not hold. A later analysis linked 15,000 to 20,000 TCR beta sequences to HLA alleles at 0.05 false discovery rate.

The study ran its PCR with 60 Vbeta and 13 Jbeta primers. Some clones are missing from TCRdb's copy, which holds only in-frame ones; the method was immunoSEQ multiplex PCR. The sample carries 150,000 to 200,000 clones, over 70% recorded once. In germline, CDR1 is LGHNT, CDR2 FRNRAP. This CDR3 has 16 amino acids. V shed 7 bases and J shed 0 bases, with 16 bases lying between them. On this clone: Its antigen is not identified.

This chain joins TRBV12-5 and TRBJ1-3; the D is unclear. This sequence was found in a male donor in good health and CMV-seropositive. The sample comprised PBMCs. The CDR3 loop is CASATHVGGSGNTIYF. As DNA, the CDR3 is TGTGCTAGTGCCACCCACGTCGGCGGCTCTGGAAACACCATATATTTT.